This T cell receptor beta chain was observed in a study of T cells in Graves' hyperthyroidism and ophthalmopathy. The study's findings and limits: In simple terms, a model built on 13 V-J features told ophthalmopathy apart from stable hyperthyroidism.

Researchers barred patients who had uncontrolled infection, other autoimmune disease, pregnancy or lactation. Clinical symptoms, serum thyroxine and TRAb, thyroid ultrasound and orbital computed tomography were used for the diagnoses. Trimming cost V 2 bases and J 9 bases, with 11 bases left between them. CDR3 length: 14 amino acids. Germline loops: CDR1 MDHEN, CDR2 SYDVKM. RNA transcripts provided the source from which TCR beta CDR3 regions were amplified. A first-round RT-PCR of the TCR CDR3 used the HTBI primer set. TCRdb passed the multiplex PCR reads through MiXCR, listing each CDR3 protein once. The table has approximately 380,000 distinct CDR3 sequences, around 20% seen once. In regard to this clonotype: Its antigen remains unknown.

The clonotype was recovered from a man between 18 and 29 years old with Graves' ophthalmopathy. Material for sequencing was blood. This chain uses TRBV28 with TRBJ1-6; D uncertain. The CDR3 DNA reads TGTGCCAGCAGTTTAACGCAAGGGCGTTCACCCCTCCACTTT. This translates into CASSLTQGRSPLHF.